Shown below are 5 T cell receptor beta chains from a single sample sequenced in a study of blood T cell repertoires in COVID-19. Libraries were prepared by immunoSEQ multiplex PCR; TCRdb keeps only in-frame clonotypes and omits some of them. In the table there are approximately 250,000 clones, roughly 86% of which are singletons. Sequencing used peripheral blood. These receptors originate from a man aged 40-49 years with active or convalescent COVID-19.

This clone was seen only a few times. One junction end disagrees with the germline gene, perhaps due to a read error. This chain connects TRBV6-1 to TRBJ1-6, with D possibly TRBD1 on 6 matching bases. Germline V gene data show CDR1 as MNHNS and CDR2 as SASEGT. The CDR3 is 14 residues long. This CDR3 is CASTEDRLYSPLHF. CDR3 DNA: TGTGCCAGCACTGAAGACAGGCTCTATTCACCCCTCCACTTT.

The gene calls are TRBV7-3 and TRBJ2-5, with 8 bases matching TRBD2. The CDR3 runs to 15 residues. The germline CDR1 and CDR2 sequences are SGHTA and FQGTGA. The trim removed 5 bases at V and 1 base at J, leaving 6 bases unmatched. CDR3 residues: CASSLTAGGQETQYF. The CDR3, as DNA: TGTGCCAGCAGCCTGACCGCGGGGGGCCAAGAGACCCAGTACTTC.

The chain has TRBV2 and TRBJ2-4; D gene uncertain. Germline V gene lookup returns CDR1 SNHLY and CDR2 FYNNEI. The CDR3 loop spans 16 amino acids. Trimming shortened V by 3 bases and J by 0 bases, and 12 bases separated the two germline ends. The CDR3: CASSDEASLAKNIQYF. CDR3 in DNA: TGTGCCAGCAGTGATGAGGCCAGCTTAGCCAAAAACATTCAGTACTTC.

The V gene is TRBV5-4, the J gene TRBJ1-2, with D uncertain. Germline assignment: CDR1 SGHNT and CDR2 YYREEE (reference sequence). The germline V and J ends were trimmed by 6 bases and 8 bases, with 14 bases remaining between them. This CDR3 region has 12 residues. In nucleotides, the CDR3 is TGTGCCAGCAATTTGGGAGGGTTGGGCTACACCTTC. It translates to CASNLGGLGYTF.

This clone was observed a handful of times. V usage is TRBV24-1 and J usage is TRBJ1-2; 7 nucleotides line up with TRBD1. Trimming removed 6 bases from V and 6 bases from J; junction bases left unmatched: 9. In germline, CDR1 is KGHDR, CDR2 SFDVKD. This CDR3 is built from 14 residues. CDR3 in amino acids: CATSRTGAPNGYTF. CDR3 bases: TGTGCCACCAGTCGGACAGGAGCGCCTAATGGCTACACCTTC.